These T cell receptor beta chains were read from a single sample in a study of T cell repertoires in cytomegalovirus infection. A single record per CDR3 protein comes from TCRdb applying MiXCR to the reads. The table has under 600,000 distinct CDR3 sequences, 15% to 20% seen once; the top ten hold 20% to 30%. The sequenced sample was CD8+ T cells from PBMCs. The receptors stem from a human donor in good health (CMV status not recorded). Some clones in this sample may be carry-over from other donors' samples. Both conserved end residues are part of each CDR3. The D gene is left open where the match is weak. The listing skips clone size in some rows; elsewhere it reads once, few, many or a size class.

j_call v_call clone_size d_call cdr3_aa cdr3_nt
TRBJ1-1 TRBV10-3 - - CAINAGMNTEAFF TGTGCCATCAATGCGGGAATGAACACTGAAGCTTTCTTT
TRBJ2-7 TRBV12-3/TRBV12-4 - - CASTWSGREYEQYF TGTGCCAGCACCTGGTCGGGGAGAGAGTACGAGCAGTACTTC
TRBJ2-7 TRBV6-1 few - CASSPPGRDPEQYF TGTGCCAGCAGTCCCCCCGGCAGGGACCCCGAGCAGTACTTC
TRBJ2-7 TRBV28 - TRBD2 CASSPLREGLHEQYF TGTGCCAGCAGTCCCCTCCGGGAGGGCCTCCACGAGCAGTACTTC
TRBJ2-5 TRBV7-6 few TRBD1 CASSGEQGAQYF TGTGCCAGCAGTGGGGAACAGGGGGCCCAGTACTTC
TRBJ2-5 TRBV9 few TRBD1 CASSENWDRGEETQYF TGTGCCAGCAGCGAGAATTGGGACAGGGGCGAAGAGACCCAGTACTTC
TRBJ1-6 TRBV19 - - CASSIVLTNSPLHF TGTGCCAGTAGTATAGTCTTGACTAATTCACCCCTCCACTTT
TRBJ1-4 TRBV7-9 - - CASSLTPRLRLVEEKLFF TGTGCCAGCAGCTTAACCCCGCGACTACGCCTGGTCGAGGAAAAACTGTTTTTT
TRBJ1-6 TRBV20-1 few - CSAAAPGPTVSSYNSPLHF TGCAGTGCTGCCGCCCCAGGGCCCACTGTAAGCTCCTATAATTCACCCCTCCACTTT
TRBJ1-2 TRBV6-1 many - CASSEKLDGYTF TGTGCCAGCAGCGAGAAGTTGGATGGCTACACCTTC